These 7 T cell receptor beta chains share one sample of origin, sequenced in a study of blood T cell repertoires in COVID-19. Using immunoSEQ multiplex PCR, the repertoire was profiled, and TCRdb retains in-frame clones only, with some absent. The repertoire holds approximately 200,000 clones, 80% to 90% seen once, with approximately 3.5% in the top ten. The specimen was PBMCs or T cells enriched from blood (not recorded which). The source is a woman in her late teens or twenties in a cohort exposed to, infected with or recovered from COVID-19 (not recorded which).

V usage is TRBV7-9 and J usage is TRBJ2-1, with 7 positions matching TRBD1. Trimming took 2 bases from V and 4 from J; bases not matched to a gene: 5. Germline loops: CDR1 SEHNR, CDR2 FQNEAQ (reference sequence). This CDR3 has 15 amino acids. The CDR3 protein is CASSLLGGKYNEQFF. In DNA, the CDR3 is TGTGCCAGCAGCTTACTAGGGGGCAAATACAATGAGCAGTTCTTC.

This clone occurred once. The rearrangement uses TRBV14 and TRBJ2-7, with D possibly TRBD1 on 5 matching bases. Germline assignment: CDR1 SGHDN and CDR2 FVKESK. V was clipped by 4 bases and J by 3 bases, with 13 bases between them. The CDR3 is 14 residues long. As DNA, the CDR3 is TGTGCCAGCAGCCCGCAGGGAAATTTCTACGAGCAGTACTTC. Amino acids: CASSPQGNFYEQYF.

V is TRBV4-1 and J is TRBJ2-7; the match to TRBD1 covers 7 bases. The CDR3 totals 15 residues. The J segment lost 3 bases and the V segment lost 2 bases, leaving 7 bases of the junction unmatched. Germline values: CDR1 MGHRA, CDR2 YSYEKL. Here the CDR3 DNA reads TGCGCCAGCAGCCAACTGATCCCAGGGGGCTACGAGCAGTACTTC. This translates into CASSQLIPGGYEQYF.

This chain connects TRBV12-5 to TRBJ1-2; the match to TRBD1 covers 10 bases. Trimming at V came to 7 bases and at J to 8 bases, leaving 10 bases not matched to a gene. The germline gives CDR1 LGHNT, CDR2 FRNRAP. This CDR3 has 14 residues. The CDR3 region has the DNA TGTGCTAGTGTCCCGTCCGGGACAGGGGAAGGCTACACCTTC. This sequence encodes CASVPSGTGEGYTF. Variable domain in full (rest from reference TRBV12-5 and TRBJ1-2): DARVTQTPRHKVTEMGQEVTMRCQPILGHNTVFWYRQTMMQGLELLAYFRNRAPLDDSGMPKDRFSAEMPDATLATLKIQPSEPRDSAVYFCASVPSGTGEGYTFGSGTRLTVV.

V is TRBV13 and J is TRBJ2-1, with 7 positions matching TRBD1. The trim removed 5 bases at V and 9 bases at J, leaving 13 bases unmatched. Germline V gene lookup returns CDR1 PRHDT and CDR2 FYEKMQ (reference sequence). The length of the CDR3 is 15 residues. Here the CDR3 DNA reads TGTGCCAGCAGCCCGAGTAGGGGGCCGGGATTTGAGCAGTTCTTC. The encoded protein is CASSPSRGPGFEQFF.

The chain joins TRBV9 to TRBJ2-1, with D possibly matching TRBD2 (5 bases). The CDR3 consists of 15 residues. Trimming pared 4 bases from V and 4 bases from J, leaving 15 bases between. From germline, CDR1 is SGDLS and CDR2 YYNGEE. CDR3 sequence reads: CASSQARGPYNEQFF. The DNA for the CDR3 is TGTGCCAGCAGCCAAGCCCGAGGGCCTTACAATGAGCAGTTCTTC.

The DNA for the CDR3 is TGTGCCAGTAGTATAGACTCAGACAGGGTGGGGGGCTACACCTTC. Translating gives CASSIDSDRVGGYTF. The chain joins TRBV19 to TRBJ1-2; TRBD1 matches at 7 bases. The CDR3 is 15 residues long. Germline CDR1 reads LNHDA; CDR2 reads SQIVND (reference sequence). The V segment lost 0 bases and the J segment 8 bases; nucleotides outside the gene matches: 9.